Described below is a single T cell receptor (beta chain) sequence and its context. The sample is drawn from a study of blood T cell repertoires in COVID-19. At the level of the study: Material from acute and convalescent COVID-19 was sourced from the United States, Italy and Spain.

Germline assignment: CDR1 SQVTM and CDR2 ANQGSEA. With 4 bases removed from V and 5 bases from J, the gap between germline ends came to 11 bases. The CDR3 is 12 residues long. TCRdb's copy holds only in-frame clones and misses some; the assay was immunoSEQ multiplex PCR. The sample has 160,000 or so clones; roughly 81% are singletons. V usage is TRBV29-1 and J usage is TRBJ1-1; D gene uncertain. The TCR sequence derives from a man aged 40-49 years with acute or convalescent COVID-19. The source material was peripheral blood. Written as DNA, the CDR3 is TGCAGCGTTGTAGGCGAGGGTACTGAAGCTTTCTTT. Protein sequence: CSVVGEGTEAFF.